Below, 2 T cell receptor beta chains from the same sample are listed, as sequenced in a study of cytomegalovirus exposure and HLA in healthy donors. 13 Jbeta primers and 60 Vbeta primers were used for the PCR. Assay: immunoSEQ multiplex PCR; the TCRdb copy retains only in-frame clones and omits some. The profile shows roughly 100,000 clones, around four fifths of them singletons. The sample consisted of PBMCs. All receptors derive from a young man in good health and CMV-seronegative.

The chain combines TRBV19 with TRBJ1-3; D unresolved. This CDR3 has 14 residues. Per the germline V gene, CDR1 is LNHDA and CDR2 is SQIVND (reference sequence). V dropped 1 base and J dropped 4 bases, with 8 bases sitting between them. DNA of the CDR3: TGTGCCAGTAGTATAGGGGCAGGAGGAAACACCATATATTTT. This codes for CASSIGAGGNTIYF.

The chain combines TRBV19 with TRBJ1-4, with unresolved D. The V end lost 4 bases, the J end lost 3 bases, and 30 bases lay between the germline ends. The CDR3 length is 21 residues. The germline gives CDR1 LNHDA, CDR2 SQIVND (reference sequence). CDR3 sequence (DNA): TGTGCCAGTAGTAGCAGGTCCGACATCTTCTTTTTTAGAGCGGCTAATGAAAAACTGTTTTTT. Translated: CASSSRSDIFFFRAANEKLFF. Full variable domain (rest looked up from reference TRBV19 and TRBJ1-4): DGGITQSPKYLFRKEGQNVTLSCEQNLNHDAMYWYRQDPGQGLRLIYYSQIVNDFQKGDIAEGYSVSREKKESFPLTVTSAQKNPTAFYLCASSSRSDIFFFRAANEKLFFGSGTQLSVL.